These 3 T cell receptor beta chains were all obtained from the same sample, sequenced in a study of blood T cell repertoires in COVID-19. TCRdb's copy holds only in-frame clones and misses some; the assay was immunoSEQ multiplex PCR. The top ten hold 3% of the sample, which has 150,000 to 200,000 clones, over 65% seen once. Sample: peripheral blood. These receptor sequences come from a woman of 80 years or more with acute or convalescent COVID-19.

V usage is TRBV6-6 and J usage is TRBJ2-2; TRBD2 aligns across 8 bases. Germline CDR1 and CDR2: MNHNY and SVGAGI (reference sequence). The V and J ends lost 5 bases and 2 bases, in that order; junction bases with no gene match: 4. The CDR3 has 15 amino acids. The CDR3 coding sequence is TGTGCCAGCAGTCAGACTAGCGCTAACACCGGGGAGCTGTTTTTT. Amino acids: CASSQTSANTGELFF.

The J gene is TRBJ1-3, the V gene TRBV29-1; 7 bases are a match to TRBD1. There are 14 residues in the CDR3. Germline loops: CDR1 SQVTM, CDR2 ANQGSEA. V was pared by 6 bases and J by 4 bases, with 9 bases of the junction left unmatched. CDR3 nucleotide sequence: TGCAGCGTAGGGCACAGGGGAGCCGGAAACACCATATATTTT. Residues: CSVGHRGAGNTIYF.

A single count supports this clone. This chain links TRBV18 with TRBJ2-2; tentatively, D is TRBD1 (6 bases). Germline V lookup: CDR1 KGHSH, CDR2 LQKENI. There are 14 residues in the CDR3. V was clipped by 5 bases and J by 3 bases, with 10 bases between them. CDR3 loop: CASSTNRDTGELFF. CDR3 DNA sequence: TGTGCCAGCTCAACTAACAGGGACACCGGGGAGCTGTTTTTT.